A selection of T cell receptor beta chains follows, all from one sample in a study of regulatory T cells in long-lasting Graves disease. TCRdb re-called the multiplex PCR reads with MiXCR, one entry per CDR3 protein. The table lists about half a million distinct CDR3 sequences, about 11% of them singletons. The data were also submitted as part of a second study, on T cells in Graves' hyperthyroidism and ophthalmopathy.

The input for sequencing was peripheral blood mononuclear cells (PBMCs), taken at new diagnosis, from a patient treated with antithyroid drugs. The receptors originated from a woman aged 25 to 39 with Graves disease. The CDR3 runs from the conserved cysteine through the conserved F or W. A D gene is named only where the DNA matches it firmly. Rows may omit the clone size; those that give it use once, few, many or a size class.

CDR3nt: TGTGCCTGGCAATTTTTAACGGGATACCATAACTATGGCTACACCTTC; CDR3aa: CAWQFLTGYHNYGYTF; abundance: many; j_gene: TRBJ1-2; d_gene: -; v_gene: TRBV30
CDR3nt: TGTGCCAGCAGTCGACCCCAGGTTGGGTATGGCTACACCTTC; CDR3aa: CASSRPQVGYGYTF; abundance: many; j_gene: TRBJ1-2; d_gene: -; v_gene: TRBV28
CDR3nt: TGTGCCAGCAGCTTAGAGGTGATACAGGGAGTTTACTCTGGGGCCAACGTCCTGACTTTC; CDR3aa: CASSLEVIQGVYSGANVLTF; abundance: many; j_gene: TRBJ2-6; d_gene: -; v_gene: TRBV7-2
CDR3nt: TGTGCCAGCAGCCAGGGGCCACTTGGCTACACCTTC; CDR3aa: CASSQGPLGYTF; abundance: -; j_gene: TRBJ1-2; d_gene: -; v_gene: TRBV6-1
CDR3nt: TGCAGTGCTAGAGATTTAGGGGGCACTGAAGCTTTCTTT; CDR3aa: CSARDLGGTEAFF; abundance: many; j_gene: TRBJ1-1; d_gene: -; v_gene: TRBV20-1
CDR3nt: TGTGCCAGCAGTCCGACCCTGAACTGGAAGCAGTACTTC; CDR3aa: CASSPTLNWKQYF; abundance: -; j_gene: TRBJ2-7; d_gene: -; v_gene: TRBV27
CDR3nt: TGTGCCAGCAGTTCCCCCCAGCCCCAGCATTTT; CDR3aa: CASSSPQPQHF; abundance: few; j_gene: TRBJ1-5; d_gene: -; v_gene: TRBV28
CDR3nt: TGTGCCAGCAGTGACCAAGGGAGGCAGCCCCAGCATTTT; CDR3aa: CASSDQGRQPQHF; abundance: many; j_gene: TRBJ1-5; d_gene: -; v_gene: TRBV2
CDR3nt: TGTGCCAGCAGCTTAACCGGGACAGTCTCCTACAATGAGCAGTTCTTC; CDR3aa: CASSLTGTVSYNEQFF; abundance: many; j_gene: TRBJ2-1; d_gene: TRBD1; v_gene: TRBV28
CDR3nt: TGCAGTGCTAGAGGACAGCTTAACTATGGCTACACCTTC; CDR3aa: CSARGQLNYGYTF; abundance: many; j_gene: TRBJ1-2; d_gene: -; v_gene: TRBV20-1
CDR3nt: TGTGCCAGCAGTTGGGGGAGTACCTACGAGCAGTACTTC; CDR3aa: CASSWGSTYEQYF; abundance: many; j_gene: TRBJ2-7; d_gene: -; v_gene: TRBV27
CDR3nt: TGCAGCGTTGGAACAACGAGGCAGTATGGCTACACCTTC; CDR3aa: CSVGTTRQYGYTF; abundance: many; j_gene: TRBJ1-2; d_gene: -; v_gene: TRBV29-1
CDR3nt: TGTGCCAGCAGATTACAGGGGTACACTGAAGCTTTCTTT; CDR3aa: CASRLQGYTEAFF; abundance: many; j_gene: TRBJ1-1; d_gene: TRBD1; v_gene: TRBV6-1
CDR3nt: TGTGCCAGCAGTTTACAACCGCCTAGCGGGAGTTTGGGGGAGCTGTTTTTT; CDR3aa: CASSLQPPSGSLGELFF; abundance: many; j_gene: TRBJ2-2; d_gene: TRBD2; v_gene: TRBV6-2/TRBV6-3
CDR3nt: TGTGCCAGCGTCGGAGGGCCGGATGAGCAGTTCTTC; CDR3aa: CASVGGPDEQFF; abundance: many; j_gene: TRBJ2-1; d_gene: -; v_gene: TRBV7-8
CDR3nt: TGTGCCAGCAGCTTGACAGAAGATCAGCCCCAGCATTTT; CDR3aa: CASSLTEDQPQHF; abundance: many; j_gene: TRBJ1-5; d_gene: -; v_gene: TRBV7-9
CDR3nt: TGTGCCAGCAGGAACTGGTGGGGTGAAGATACGCAGTATTTT; CDR3aa: CASRNWWGEDTQYF; abundance: many; j_gene: TRBJ2-3; d_gene: -; v_gene: TRBV6-1
CDR3nt: TGTGCCAGTAGTAATCCGGGACAGGGAATCTACGAGCAGTACTTC; CDR3aa: CASSNPGQGIYEQYF; abundance: few; j_gene: TRBJ2-7; d_gene: TRBD1; v_gene: TRBV19
CDR3nt: TGCAGCGTTGATGGGACAACCCTCTCCTACAATGAGCAGTTCTTC; CDR3aa: CSVDGTTLSYNEQFF; abundance: -; j_gene: TRBJ2-1; d_gene: -; v_gene: TRBV29-1
CDR3nt: TGTGCCAGCAGCTTAGGTCGGACAGGGGAGTACGGCTACACCTTC; CDR3aa: CASSLGRTGEYGYTF; abundance: many; j_gene: TRBJ1-2; d_gene: TRBD1; v_gene: TRBV7-9
CDR3nt: TGTGCCAGCAGCGGAGGGGGACATTTCTCTGGAAACACCATATATTTT; CDR3aa: CASSGGGHFSGNTIYF; abundance: -; j_gene: TRBJ1-3; d_gene: -; v_gene: TRBV9
CDR3nt: TGTGCCAGCAGCCAGGGACTAGCGGGCCCCTACGAGCAGTACTTC; CDR3aa: CASSQGLAGPYEQYF; abundance: few; j_gene: TRBJ2-7; d_gene: TRBD2; v_gene: TRBV5-6
CDR3nt: TGTGCCAGCAGGGCCCCTGACACAGATACGCAGTATTTT; CDR3aa: CASRAPDTDTQYF; abundance: -; j_gene: TRBJ2-3; d_gene: -; v_gene: TRBV5-4
CDR3nt: TGTGCCAGCAGCCTCCTCCGGGGGGGGGCGAAGGACTATGGCTACACCTTC; CDR3aa: CASSLLRGGAKDYGYTF; abundance: few; j_gene: TRBJ1-2; d_gene: -; v_gene: TRBV4-2
CDR3nt: TGTGCCACCAGTGACCGACAGATATCTTGGGGAGTCAATCAGCCCCAGCATTTT; CDR3aa: CATSDRQISWGVNQPQHF; abundance: -; j_gene: TRBJ1-5; d_gene: -; v_gene: TRBV24-1
CDR3nt: TGTGCCACCTCCAAAGGTCTAGCGGGAGCGACCGGGGAGCTGTTTTTT; CDR3aa: CATSKGLAGATGELFF; abundance: -; j_gene: TRBJ2-2; d_gene: TRBD2; v_gene: TRBV28
CDR3nt: TGTGCCAGCAGTTTAGTGACGCACGACGAGCAGTACTTC; CDR3aa: CASSLVTHDEQYF; abundance: many; j_gene: TRBJ2-7; d_gene: -; v_gene: TRBV27
CDR3nt: TGTGCCAGCAGTTCCCTAGCGGGAGAAGGCTACAATGAGCAGTTCTTC; CDR3aa: CASSSLAGEGYNEQFF; abundance: many; j_gene: TRBJ2-1; d_gene: TRBD2; v_gene: TRBV12-3/TRBV12-4
CDR3nt: TGTGCCAGCAGCTTCGGACTAGCGGATCACAATGAGCGGTTCTTC; CDR3aa: CASSFGLADHNERFF; abundance: -; j_gene: TRBJ2-1; d_gene: TRBD2; v_gene: TRBV7-6
CDR3nt: TGTGCCAGCAGTCACTCCGCTGGACAGGTCCCTTTCACTGAAGCTTTCTTT; CDR3aa: CASSHSAGQVPFTEAFF; abundance: many; j_gene: TRBJ1-1; d_gene: TRBD1; v_gene: TRBV6-5
CDR3nt: TGTGCCAGCAGTTTAAATTTACTTGCAGGCGAGCAGTTCTTC; CDR3aa: CASSLNLLAGEQFF; abundance: few; j_gene: TRBJ2-1; d_gene: -; v_gene: TRBV12-3/TRBV12-4
CDR3nt: TGCGCCAGCAGCGGACAGGGCTATAATGAAAAACTGTTTTTT; CDR3aa: CASSGQGYNEKLFF; abundance: many; j_gene: TRBJ1-4; d_gene: TRBD1; v_gene: TRBV5-1
CDR3nt: TGTGCCAGCAGTTTAGTTCGGGGGCAGCCCCAGCATTTT; CDR3aa: CASSLVRGQPQHF; abundance: many; j_gene: TRBJ1-5; d_gene: -; v_gene: TRBV12-3/TRBV12-4
CDR3nt: TGTGCCACCAGCAGAGATCGCGGGAACTCCTACGAGCAGTACTTC; CDR3aa: CATSRDRGNSYEQYF; abundance: many; j_gene: TRBJ2-7; d_gene: -; v_gene: TRBV15
CDR3nt: TGTGCCACCAGGACAGGGAACTACGAGCAGTACTTC; CDR3aa: CATRTGNYEQYF; abundance: many; j_gene: TRBJ2-7; d_gene: TRBD1; v_gene: TRBV28
CDR3nt: TGTGCCAGCAGTTCGGAGGAGTCCTACAATGAGCAGTTCTTC; CDR3aa: CASSSEESYNEQFF; abundance: -; j_gene: TRBJ2-1; d_gene: -; v_gene: TRBV6-5
CDR3nt: TGTGCCAGCAGCTTGGCTGTGGCTAGCGGGAGTCGCGAGACCCAGTACTTC; CDR3aa: CASSLAVASGSRETQYF; abundance: -; j_gene: TRBJ2-5; d_gene: TRBD2; v_gene: TRBV5-4
CDR3nt: TGTGCCACGACGGTCGGAGTGGGGACTGAAGCTTTCTTT; CDR3aa: CATTVGVGTEAFF; abundance: -; j_gene: TRBJ1-1; d_gene: -; v_gene: TRBV6-1
CDR3nt: TGTGCCAGCAGCTTAGACAGGGACAGGGGAGCTTTCTTT; CDR3aa: CASSLDRDRGAFF; abundance: -; j_gene: TRBJ1-1; d_gene: TRBD1; v_gene: TRBV13
CDR3nt: TGTGCCAGCACCAAGGGAATGACGGAGCCCTACGAGCAGTACTTC; CDR3aa: CASTKGMTEPYEQYF; abundance: many; j_gene: TRBJ2-7; d_gene: -; v_gene: TRBV2
CDR3nt: TGTGCCAGCAGCCCTCTTCGGGTAGCGGGAGATGGTAACGCCTACAATGAGCAGTTCTTC; CDR3aa: CASSPLRVAGDGNAYNEQFF; abundance: many; j_gene: TRBJ2-1; d_gene: TRBD2; v_gene: TRBV7-3
CDR3nt: TGCGCCAGCAGCCAAGCGAAGGTCAACTCCTACGAGCAGTACTTC; CDR3aa: CASSQAKVNSYEQYF; abundance: few; j_gene: TRBJ2-7; d_gene: -; v_gene: TRBV4-3
CDR3nt: TGTGCCAGTACCATACGGCGTTGGGCGGGGGACACTGAAGCTTTCTTT; CDR3aa: CASTIRRWAGDTEAFF; abundance: many; j_gene: TRBJ1-1; d_gene: -; v_gene: TRBV19
CDR3nt: TGCGCCAGCAGTCAGGACGGAAACACCGGGGAGCTGTTTTTT; CDR3aa: CASSQDGNTGELFF; abundance: many; j_gene: TRBJ2-2; d_gene: -; v_gene: TRBV5-1
CDR3nt: TGTGCCAGCAGCTCCGTGGGGGGGAGTGAGACCCAGTACTTC; CDR3aa: CASSSVGGSETQYF; abundance: many; j_gene: TRBJ2-5; d_gene: TRBD2; v_gene: TRBV7-9
CDR3nt: TGTGCCAGCAGCTGGCCGTCGAACAATGAGCAGTTCTTC; CDR3aa: CASSWPSNNEQFF; abundance: -; j_gene: TRBJ2-1; d_gene: -; v_gene: TRBV7-9
CDR3nt: TGTGCCAGCAGCCCCACGGGGGGCTGGGAGACCCAGTACTTC; CDR3aa: CASSPTGGWETQYF; abundance: many; j_gene: TRBJ2-5; d_gene: -; v_gene: TRBV9
CDR3nt: TGTGCCATCAGTGAGGACGGGGGTTCCACCGACGAGCAGTACTTC; CDR3aa: CAISEDGGSTDEQYF; abundance: -; j_gene: TRBJ2-7; d_gene: -; v_gene: TRBV10-3
CDR3nt: TGTGCCAGCACCTGGACGCCCTTGGATGAAAAACTGTTTTTT; CDR3aa: CASTWTPLDEKLFF; abundance: many; j_gene: TRBJ1-4; d_gene: -; v_gene: TRBV2
CDR3nt: TGTGCCAGCAGTTCGGCGGACGGAGGCAATCAGCCCCAGCATTTT; CDR3aa: CASSSADGGNQPQHF; abundance: many; j_gene: TRBJ1-5; d_gene: -; v_gene: TRBV27
CDR3nt: TGTGCCAGCACAGGGGGCGGTTCAGGACTCTCTGGGGCCAACGTCCTGACTTTC; CDR3aa: CASTGGGSGLSGANVLTF; abundance: few; j_gene: TRBJ2-6; d_gene: TRBD1; v_gene: TRBV6-2/TRBV6-3